The 2 T cell receptor beta chains given below trace back to one sample, sequenced in a study of OX40 agonist ivuxolimab in advanced cancers. Sequenced by immunoSEQ multiplex PCR; TCRdb stores in-frame clones only, minus some. This sample yields roughly 28,000 clones, of which roughly 87% are seen a single time; approximately 16% belongs to the top ten. The sample in question was CD4+ or CD8+ T cells sorted from blood, obtained in a trial of the OX40 agonist ivuxolimab. The receptor set was obtained from an adult with an advanced solid tumor such as melanoma, head and neck, liver or kidney cancer.

This clone was observed a single time. The chain's CDR3 is CASSYSHTWAKNIQYF. CDR3 bases: TGTGCCAGCAGTTACTCCCATACCTGGGCCAAAAACATTCAGTACTTC. The chain combines TRBV6-5 with TRBJ2-4; D is unresolved. The germline gives CDR1 MNHEY, CDR2 SVGAGI. The CDR3 totals 16 residues. Deletions cut 0 bases from V and 1 base from J, with 10 bases between.

This rearrangement joins TRBV19 to TRBJ2-2; 7 bases agree with TRBD1. The CDR3 spans 18 residues. CDR1 and CDR2 (germline): LNHDA, SQIVND (reference sequence). V shed 5 bases and J 4 bases; nucleotides not matched to a gene: 16. The CDR3 region has the DNA TGTGCCAGTAGTCCTAGGCCGAGGACAGGCCGATCCACCGGGGAGCTGTTTTTT. Translation: CASSPRPRTGRSTGELFF. Variable domain in full (rest from reference TRBV19 and TRBJ2-2): DGGITQSPKYLFRKEGQNVTLSCEQNLNHDAMYWYRQDPGQGLRLIYYSQIVNDFQKGDIAEGYSVSREKKESFPLTVTSAQKNPTAFYLCASSPRPRTGRSTGELFFGEGSRLTVL.